The next 25 T cell receptor beta chains were all read from a single sample in a study of OX40 agonist ivuxolimab in advanced cancers. Method: immunoSEQ multiplex PCR; TCRdb's copy keeps in-frame clones and lacks some. Of tens of thousands of clones listed, roughly nine tenths are singletons. The sequenced sample was CD4+ or CD8+ T cells sorted from blood, obtained in a trial of the OX40 agonist ivuxolimab. These receptors all stem from an adult with an advanced solid tumor such as melanoma, head and neck, liver or kidney cancer.

The chain is built from TRBV5-4 and TRBJ2-3; unclear D gene. V gave up 1 base and J gave up 1 base, with 7 bases separating them. Germline CDR1 reads SGHNT; CDR2 reads YYREEE (reference sequence). CDR3 length: 14 residues. Here the CDR3 DNA reads TGTGCCAGCAGCTTGAAGGCGGGCACAGATACGCAGTATTTT. This codes for CASSLKAGTDTQYF.

The chain carries TRBV28 and TRBJ1-5, with D possibly TRBD1 on 5 matching bases. In germline, CDR1 is MDHEN, CDR2 SYDVKM. The CDR3 is 15 residues long. Trimming removed 6 bases from V and 4 bases from J, with 16 bases in between. The CDR3, as DNA: TGTGCCAGCAGAAGGCAAGTAGGGGCGAATCAGCCCCAGCATTTT. Its protein is CASRRQVGANQPQHF.

The rearrangement joins TRBV6-5 to TRBJ2-6, with D possibly matching TRBD1 (5 bases). The CDR3 runs to 13 residues. Germline loops: CDR1 MNHEY, CDR2 SVGAGI. Trimming shortened V by 6 bases and J by 4 bases, and 7 bases separated the two germline ends. CDR3 sequence (DNA): TGTGCCAGCAGCAGGACAGGGGCCAACGTCCTGACTTTC. It yields the protein CASSRTGANVLTF.

This clone was seen only once. This chain joins TRBV19 and TRBJ2-5, with a tentative D call TRBD2 (6 bases). Germline V gene sequence: CDR1 LNHDA, CDR2 SQIVND (reference sequence). CDR3 length: 16 residues. V lost 1 base and J 1 base, leaving 13 bases between the germline ends. The chain's CDR3 is CASSIVTGVPQETQYF. CDR3 in DNA: TGTGCCAGTAGTATAGTGACGGGGGTCCCCCAAGAGACCCAGTACTTC.

The V gene is TRBV6-1, the J gene TRBJ1-5; possibly TRBD1 for D (6 bases). The CDR3 has 12 residues. CDR1 and CDR2 from the germline V gene are MNHNS and SASEGT. V was trimmed by 8 bases and J by 4 bases, leaving 9 bases between them. CDR3 loop: CASQTGNQPQHF. The CDR3 DNA sequence: TGTGCCAGCCAGACAGGAAATCAGCCCCAGCATTTT.

J is TRBJ1-2 and V is TRBV28, with D perhaps matching TRBD1 (6 bases). Germline values: CDR1 MDHEN, CDR2 SYDVKM. V lost 6 bases, J lost 3 bases, and 14 bases lay in between. This CDR3 has 14 residues. The CDR3: CASSNGGGYYGYTF. CDR3 DNA: TGTGCCAGCAGCAATGGGGGGGGCTACTATGGCTACACCTTC.

The rearrangement uses TRBV30 and TRBJ2-5, with D perhaps TRBD1 (6 bases). Between the trimmed V and J ends, which lost 1 base and 5 bases, there was a span of 8 bases. The CDR3 is 12 amino acids. Germline CDR1 GTSNPN, CDR2 SVGIG (reference sequence). The CDR3: CAWSAGAETQYF. The CDR3 nucleotides read TGTGCCTGGAGTGCAGGGGCGGAGACCCAGTACTTC.

The chain couples TRBV2 to TRBJ1-2; D call uncertain. Between the trimmed V and J ends, which lost 6 bases and 3 bases, there was a span of 14 bases. Germline V gene sequence: CDR1 SNHLY, CDR2 FYNNEI. The CDR3 contains 14 residues. The DNA for the CDR3 is TGTGCCAGCAGATCGGGTCGCCTGTACTATGGCTACACCTTC. Its protein product is CASRSGRLYYGYTF.

The V call is TRBV13, the J call TRBJ1-1; 10 positions match TRBD1. CDR3 length: 15 amino acids. V shed 4 bases and J 7 bases; nucleotides not matched to a gene: 9. Germline V gene data show CDR1 as PRHDT and CDR2 as FYEKMQ (reference sequence). CDR3 region: CASSSTGGRGIEAFF. In nucleotides, the CDR3 is TGTGCCAGCAGCTCGACAGGGGGCAGAGGAATTGAAGCTTTCTTT. The full variable domain, its missing parts supplied by reference TRBV13 and TRBJ1-1, is AAGVIQSPRHLIKEKRETATLKCYPIPRHDTVYWYQQGPGQDPQFLISFYEKMQSDKGSIPDRFSAQQFSDYHSELNMSSLELGDSALYFCASSSTGGRGIEAFFGQGTRLTVV.

The chain recombines TRBV5-1 with TRBJ1-6; D possibly corresponds to TRBD1 (6 bases). From germline, CDR1 is SGHRS and CDR2 YFSETQ. The ends were cut back, 0 bases at V and 9 bases at J, with 13 bases in the middle. The CDR3 extends over 15 amino acids. Here the CDR3 reads CASSLAGPRGSPLHF. In DNA form, the CDR3 reads TGCGCCAGCAGCTTGGCGGGGCCCAGGGGTTCACCCCTCCACTTT.

The rearrangement joins TRBV18 to TRBJ2-3; 9 nucleotides agree with TRBD1. This CDR3 is 18 amino acids long. V gave up 2 bases and J gave up 6 bases; unmatched junction bases: 15. Germline V gene data show CDR1 as KGHSH and CDR2 as LQKENI. CDR3 sequence (DNA): TGTGCCAGCTCACCATTCAGCCTGGGACAGGGTATGGGGGATACGCAGTATTTT. This codes for CASSPFSLGQGMGDTQYF.

V and J are TRBV5-6 and TRBJ1-5, with TRBD1 as a possible D gene (6 bases). Per germline, CDR1 SGHDT and CDR2 YYEEEE. The CDR3 length is 15 residues. Trimming left V 2 bases short and J 5 bases short, with 14 bases between. The CDR3 reads CASSLRLDRDQPQHF. In nucleotides, the CDR3 is TGTGCCAGCAGCTTAAGGCTGGACAGAGATCAGCCCCAGCATTTT.

V is TRBV7-2 and J is TRBJ1-5; tentatively, D is TRBD1 (6 bases). V dropped 5 bases and J dropped 1 base, with 18 bases sitting between them. This CDR3 is 17 amino acids long. CDR1 and CDR2 (germline): SGHTA, FQGNSA. CDR3 residues: CASSGRGGGASNQPQHF. In nucleotides, the CDR3 is TGTGCCAGCAGCGGCCGGGGGGGCGGGGCAAGCAATCAGCCCCAGCATTTT.

The chain couples TRBV4-3 to TRBJ2-3; perhaps TRBD1 as D (6 bases). Germline V lookup: CDR1 LGHNA, CDR2 YSLEER. CDR3 length: 16 residues. V was trimmed by 0 bases and J by 1 base, leaving 11 bases between them. The CDR3 bases are TGCGCCAGCAGCCAAGATAGGGGGACGGGCACAGATACGCAGTATTTT. Its translation: CASSQDRGTGTDTQYF.

This sequence joins TRBV11-2 and TRBJ2-2; no clear D. CDR1 SGHAT and CDR2 FQNNGV come from the germline V gene. Trimming took 2 bases from V and 5 from J, leaving 12 bases between them. This CDR3 contains 15 residues. This chain's CDR3 is CASSLSGGVTGELFF. DNA for the CDR3: TGTGCCAGCAGCTTAAGTGGCGGCGTAACCGGGGAGCTGTTTTTT.

The V and J genes are TRBV6-5 and TRBJ1-3; 8 bases agree with TRBD1. The CDR3 loop spans 12 amino acids. Germline V gives CDR1 MNHEY, CDR2 SVGAGI. V was clipped by 10 bases and J by 2 bases; unmatched bases: 1. CDR3 bases: TGTGCCAAGGGACAGGCTGGAAACACCATATATTTT. It encodes CAKGQAGNTIYF.

V gene TRBV6-5 combines with J gene TRBJ1-1; TRBD1 is a possible D gene (5 bases). The germline gives CDR1 MNHEY, CDR2 SVGAGI. V was trimmed by 5 bases and J by 5 bases, leaving 15 bases between them. The CDR3 extends over 14 amino acids. CDR3 coding DNA: TGTGCCAGCAGTACGGGGGTAGGGAGAACTGAAGCTTTCTTT. Its translation: CASSTGVGRTEAFF.

This clone was seen just once. V usage is TRBV7-2 and J usage is TRBJ1-3; D not certain. V lost 5 bases and J 4 bases, leaving 6 bases between the germline ends. The CDR3 spans 12 residues. Germline V gene lookup returns CDR1 SGHTA and CDR2 FQGNSA. In DNA, the CDR3 is TGTGCCAGCAGCCCGATGGGAAACACCATATATTTT. Amino acids: CASSPMGNTIYF.

This chain joins TRBV28 and TRBJ1-1, with 7 bases aligning to TRBD1. The V gene end was trimmed by 11 bases and the J gene end by 0 bases; junction bases not matched to a gene: 6. The CDR3 contains 13 residues. From germline, CDR1 is MDHEN and CDR2 SYDVKM. The CDR3 nucleotides read TGTGCCGGTCAGGGGGATCTGAACACTGAAGCTTTCTTT. It codes for CAGQGDLNTEAFF.

The chain uses TRBV15 and TRBJ2-1, with 9 bases that match TRBD2. The V gene end was trimmed by 5 bases and the J gene end by 4 bases; junction bases not matched to a gene: 6. CDR1 is LNHNV and CDR2 is YYDKDF in the germline V gene (reference sequence). The CDR3 length is 15 residues. The CDR3 DNA is TGTGCCACCAGCTCGACTAGCGGAGCTTACAATGAGCAGTTCTTC. Translating it yields CATSSTSGAYNEQFF.

The gene calls are TRBV12-5 and TRBJ1-2; TRBD1 is a possible D gene (5 bases). This CDR3 comprises 14 residues. V was shortened by 1 base and J by 4 bases, with 10 bases between the two germline ends. Germline V CDR1 and CDR2: LGHNT, FRNRAP. The CDR3 bases are TGTGCTAGTGGTTTGGGGGACTTCGGCTATGGCTACACCTTC. It codes for CASGLGDFGYGYTF.

The chain uses TRBV7-2 and TRBJ2-3, with 10 bases aligning to TRBD2. The trim removed 3 bases at V and 0 bases at J, leaving 6 bases unmatched. Germline CDR1 reads SGHTA; CDR2 reads FQGNSA. The CDR3 covers 17 residues. The CDR3 reads CASSLWSSGGSTDTQYF. In DNA, the CDR3 is TGTGCCAGCAGCTTGTGGTCTAGCGGGGGAAGCACAGATACGCAGTATTTT. Supplemented by reference TRBV7-2 and TRBJ2-3, the full variable domain reads GAGVSQSPSNKVTEKGKDVELRCDPISGHTALYWYRQSLGQGLEFLIYFQGNSAPDKSGLPSDRFSAERTGGSVSTLTIQRTQQEDSAVYLCASSLWSSGGSTDTQYFGPGTRLTVL.

This clone was seen a handful of times. The rearrangement joins TRBV30 to TRBJ1-6; D possibly corresponds to TRBD1 (6 bases). The CDR3 consists of 15 residues. V shed 3 bases and J shed 7 bases, with 16 bases lying between them. In germline, CDR1 is GTSNPN, CDR2 SVGIG (reference sequence). The DNA for the CDR3 is TGTGCCTGGAGCGCATCGAGGCAGGGGAATTCACCCCTCCACTTT. Translating gives CAWSASRQGNSPLHF.

The chain combines TRBV4-1 with TRBJ2-7; possibly TRBD1 for D (6 bases). The germline CDR1 and CDR2 sequences are MGHRA and YSYEKL. This CDR3 contains 12 residues. Trimming removed 5 bases from V and 3 bases from J, with 8 bases in between. In nucleotides, the CDR3 is TGCGCCAGCAGCTCGACAGGCTACGAGCAGTACTTC. Translating gives CASSSTGYEQYF.

This clone was detected a few times. This rearrangement joins TRBV12-5 to TRBJ2-2; 11 nucleotides agree with TRBD2. CDR1 is LGHNT and CDR2 is FRNRAP in the germline V gene. Germline trimming cut 3 bases from V and 6 bases from J; bases unmatched to any gene: 0. The length of the CDR3 is 14 residues. For the CDR3, the DNA is TGTGCTAGTGGTTTACTAGCGGGAGCCGGGGAGCTGTTTTTT. Translated: CASGLLAGAGELFF. Full variable domain (outside the CDR3, taken from reference TRBV12-5 and TRBJ2-2): DARVTQTPRHKVTEMGQEVTMRCQPILGHNTVFWYRQTMMQGLELLAYFRNRAPLDDSGMPKDRFSAEMPDATLATLKIQPSEPRDSAVYFCASGLLAGAGELFFGEGSRLTVL.